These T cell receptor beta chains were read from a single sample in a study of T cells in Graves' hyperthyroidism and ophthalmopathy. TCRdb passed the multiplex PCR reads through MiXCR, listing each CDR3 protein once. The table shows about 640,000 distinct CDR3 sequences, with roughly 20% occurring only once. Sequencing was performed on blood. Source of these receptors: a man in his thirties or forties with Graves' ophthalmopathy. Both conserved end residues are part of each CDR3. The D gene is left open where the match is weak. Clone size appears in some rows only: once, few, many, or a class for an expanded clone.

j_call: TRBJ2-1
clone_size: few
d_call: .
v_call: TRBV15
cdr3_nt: TGTGCCACCAGCAGTGGTGACGGCTACAATGAGCAGTTCTTC
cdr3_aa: CATSSGDGYNEQFF

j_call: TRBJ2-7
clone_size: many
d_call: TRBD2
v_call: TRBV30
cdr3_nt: TGTGCCTGGGAAGCGGGAGCCGGCTACGAGCAGTACTTC
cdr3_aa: CAWEAGAGYEQYF

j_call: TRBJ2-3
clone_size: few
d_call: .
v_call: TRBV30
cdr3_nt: TGTGCCTGGAGAGGTAGGGGTAGCACAGATACGCAGTATTTT
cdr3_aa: CAWRGRGSTDTQYF

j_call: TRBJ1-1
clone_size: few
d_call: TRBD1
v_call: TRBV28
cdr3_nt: TGTGCCAGCAACCCCCCGGACAGGGAGACTGAAGCTTTCTTT
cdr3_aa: CASNPPDRETEAFF

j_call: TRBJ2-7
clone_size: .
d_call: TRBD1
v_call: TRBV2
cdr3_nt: TGTGCCAGCATCGGGACAGTAACATACGAGCAGTACTTC
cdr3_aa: CASIGTVTYEQYF

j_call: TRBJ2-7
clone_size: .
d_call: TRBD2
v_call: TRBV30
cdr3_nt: TGTGCCTGGAGTGAGGCAGCGGGACTCTACGAGCAGTACTTC
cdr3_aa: CAWSEAAGLYEQYF

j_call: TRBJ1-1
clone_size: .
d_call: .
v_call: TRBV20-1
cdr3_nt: TGCAGTGCTCTAGGACAGCCCCTTGAAGCTTTCTTT
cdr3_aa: CSALGQPLEAFF

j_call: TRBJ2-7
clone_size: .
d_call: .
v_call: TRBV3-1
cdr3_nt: TGTGCCAGCAGTCAGGGGGGAGCGTTCGAGCAGTACTTC
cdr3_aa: CASSQGGAFEQYF

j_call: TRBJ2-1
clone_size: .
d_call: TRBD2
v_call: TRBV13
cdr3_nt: TGTGCCAGCAGCCAAGTAGCGGGAGTTTCCCCCAATGAGCAGTTCTTC
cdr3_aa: CASSQVAGVSPNEQFF

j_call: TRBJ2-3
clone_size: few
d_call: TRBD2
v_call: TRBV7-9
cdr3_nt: TGTGCCAGCAGACCAGGGGACCCCCCTTCGACTAGCGGGAGCACAGATACGCAGTATTTT
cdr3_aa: CASRPGDPPSTSGSTDTQYF

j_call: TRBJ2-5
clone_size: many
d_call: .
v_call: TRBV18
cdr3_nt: TGTGCCAGCTCACCACCGTCGGGAGAGACCCAGTACTTC
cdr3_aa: CASSPPSGETQYF

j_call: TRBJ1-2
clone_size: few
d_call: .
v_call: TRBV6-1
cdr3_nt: TGTGCCAGCAGTGCTTTACGGGCCCAGGCGAGTGGCTACACCTTC
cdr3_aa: CASSALRAQASGYTF

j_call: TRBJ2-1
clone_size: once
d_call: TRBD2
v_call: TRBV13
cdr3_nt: TGTGCCAGCAGCTTCAGACTAGCGGGAGGGGGAGATTACAATGAGCAGTTCTTC
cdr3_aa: CASSFRLAGGGDYNEQFF

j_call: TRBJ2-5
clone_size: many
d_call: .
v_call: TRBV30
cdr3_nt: TGTGCCTGGAGTCTAGTTGAGACCCAGTACTTC
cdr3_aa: CAWSLVETQYF

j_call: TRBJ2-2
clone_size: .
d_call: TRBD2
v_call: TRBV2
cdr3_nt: TGTGCCGGCGGGACTAGCGGGAGTCCCGGGGAGCTGTTTTTT
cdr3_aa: CAGGTSGSPGELFF

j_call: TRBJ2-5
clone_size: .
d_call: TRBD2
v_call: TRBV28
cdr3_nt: TGTGCCAGCAGTCTCATAGCGGGAGGAGAGACCCAGTACTTC
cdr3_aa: CASSLIAGGETQYF

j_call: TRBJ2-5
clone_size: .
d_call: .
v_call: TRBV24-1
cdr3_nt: TGTGCCACCAGTGATTTTGCAGGGAACCAAGAGACCCAGTACTTC
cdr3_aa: CATSDFAGNQETQYF